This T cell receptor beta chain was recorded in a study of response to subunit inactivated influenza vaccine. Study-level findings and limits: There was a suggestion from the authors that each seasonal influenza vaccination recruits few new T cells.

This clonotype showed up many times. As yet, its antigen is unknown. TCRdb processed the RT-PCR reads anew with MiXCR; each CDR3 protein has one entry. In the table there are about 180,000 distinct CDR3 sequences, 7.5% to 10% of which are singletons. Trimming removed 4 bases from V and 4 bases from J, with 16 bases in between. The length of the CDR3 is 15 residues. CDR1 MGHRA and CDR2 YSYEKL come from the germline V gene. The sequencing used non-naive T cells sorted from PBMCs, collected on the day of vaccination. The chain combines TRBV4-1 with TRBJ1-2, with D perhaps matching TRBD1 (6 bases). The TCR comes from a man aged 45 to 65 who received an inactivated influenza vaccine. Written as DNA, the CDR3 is TGCGCCAGCAGCCTGCACAGGGACGATGGCTATGGCTACACCTTC. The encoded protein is CASSLHRDDGYGYTF.